The sequence of this TCR beta chain was determined in a study of regulatory T cells in long-lasting Graves disease. Germline values: CDR1 SGHDT, CDR2 YYEEEE. V lost 3 bases and J lost 3; bases outside the gene matches: 14. CDR3 size: 17 residues. CDR3-region Arm-PCR and iRepertoire HTBI primers produced the TCR beta libraries. TCRdb used MiXCR to reprocess the multiplex PCR reads, holding one entry per CDR3 protein. The repertoire has roughly 420,000 distinct CDR3 sequences, about 14% of them found once; the top ten carry approximately 21%. Time point described: newly diagnosed GD, antithyroid drugs for less than 3 months. The TCR library was made from RNA that had been extracted from PBMCs in TRIzol.

The sequence was obtained from a female donor with Graves disease. The chain joins TRBV5-6 to TRBJ2-7; the match to TRBD2 covers 8 bases. Sequencing used peripheral blood mononuclear cells (PBMCs), obtained at new diagnosis, from a patient treated with antithyroid drugs. The CDR3 spells CASSYRGGLKSFYEQYF. CDR3 in DNA: TGTGCCAGCAGCTACCGGGGGGGGCTAAAAAGTTTCTACGAGCAGTACTTC.